Below, one T cell receptor beta chain is given with its context. In this sample, this clonotype turned up many times. The clone's antigen remains unknown. The record has no base qualities; no much larger clone is one base away. The data originate from a study of T cells in Graves' hyperthyroidism and ophthalmopathy (dated by TCRdb to about 2019). Notes on the research overall: Peripheral blood samples were taken at initial diagnosis, before any treatment was given. The paper reports TCR Vbeta CDR3 sequencing of roughly 140 peripheral blood samples: under 45 ophthalmopathy, approximately 74 hyperthyroidism and around 17 progressor patients. The approximately 100 discovery patients were randomly split 7:3 into training and test sets. Prospective prediction of ophthalmopathy was tested in an independent validation cohort of approximately 18 hyperthyroidism patients and some 17 patients who later progressed to ophthalmopathy. In about 6 Graves' hyperthyroidism patients, the study also compared T-cell repertoires from thyroid tissue with T-cell repertoires from blood. Following sampling, methimazole starting at 30 mg daily was given to hyperthyroidism patients, and high-dose intravenous methylprednisolone was given to ophthalmopathy patients. To identify distinguishing TCR V-J signatures, a discovery cohort of 100 or so patients was used, comprising under 45 with Graves' ophthalmopathy and approximately 58 with stable Graves' hyperthyroidism. The paper as a whole reports these results and caveats: No statistical method was used to fix the sample size in advance, and group allocation was not hidden from the investigators. Blood samples also contained most of the expanded thyroid clonotypes (frequency above 0.001), which suggests that blood repertoires may reflect thyroid immune responses. In validation, the model predicted progression to ophthalmopathy with 60% to 71% sensitivity and around 72% specificity, a median of 6.5 months before onset. A 13 V-J signature model separated ophthalmopathy from stable hyperthyroidism, with around 90% sensitivity and roughly 81% specificity in cross-validation and 80%/75% in testing.

Amplification of TCR beta CDR3 regions was carried out from RNA transcripts. A first-round RT-PCR of the TCR CDR3 used the HTBI primer set with the Qiagen OneStep RT-PCR kit. A second multiplex PCR round built the libraries, followed by size selection and purification. Libraries were sequenced paired-end with 100 bp reads on an Illumina HiSeq2000. As for the original processing: SOAPnuke was used to process the raw data, throwing out any read that contained adapters or uncalled bases, had a mean Phred below 15, or lacked an exact constant-primer or identifier match. COPE v1.2.5 was used to merge high-quality paired reads, and clonotypes were defined as unique nucleotide sequences. Clonotypes were aligned to IMGT TRBV, TRBD and TRBJ reference segments using MiTCR v1.1. The analysis was restricted to V-J combinations with a frequency above 0.0001, which together covered just over 99% of the repertoires. A TCS score was defined as the ratio between F50 (clonal expansion) and ExV (chaos), using BLOSUM62-based TCRdist between CDR3 peptides within each V-J. Welch's t-statistics and random forest reduced around 550 V-J features to 13, which were used in a naive Bayes classifier (R e1071). TCRdb itself trimmed the public reads at Q25 with fastp, ran MiXCR and retained productive beta chains. Each CDR3 protein appears once, grouped with its most common genes and DNA. The V and J calls were not made by the authors but by TCRdb's processing. In this sample the table shows under 350,000 distinct CDR3 sequences, about a sixth of which occur a single time. The ten largest account for roughly 53% of the sample.

According to the germline V gene, CDR1 reads MDHEN and CDR2 reads SYDVKM. The CDR3 runs 16 residues from the cysteine to the phenylalanine. The sequence is cut down to CDR3 DNA, 48 bases in frame from base 1. V gives up 4 bases and J gives up 0 bases, and the segment between their germline ends measures 10 bases. Ophthalmopathy patients had moderately to severely active disease, with a Clinical Activity Score of 3 or more, a NOSPECS grade of 4 or more, and a disease duration of less than 3 months. Patients with uncontrolled infections, other autoimmune diseases, pregnancy or lactation were excluded. Diagnoses relied on clinical symptoms, serum thyroxine and TRAb, thyroid ultrasound and orbital computed tomography. PBMCs were isolated from 7.5 to 10 ml of fresh peripheral blood by Ficoll-Paque density gradient centrifugation. Total RNA was extracted with Trizol reagent, and quality was checked on an Agilent 2100 Bioanalyzer.

Sequenced input: blood. The sequence was obtained from a woman in her sixties with Graves' ophthalmopathy. The V and J segments used are TRBV28 and TRBJ2-6, with the D gene not clear enough to name. Here is the DNA: TGTGCCAGCAGTTCTCCGGGTTACTCTGGGGCCAACGTCCTGACTTTC. Its protein product is CASSSPGYSGANVLTF.